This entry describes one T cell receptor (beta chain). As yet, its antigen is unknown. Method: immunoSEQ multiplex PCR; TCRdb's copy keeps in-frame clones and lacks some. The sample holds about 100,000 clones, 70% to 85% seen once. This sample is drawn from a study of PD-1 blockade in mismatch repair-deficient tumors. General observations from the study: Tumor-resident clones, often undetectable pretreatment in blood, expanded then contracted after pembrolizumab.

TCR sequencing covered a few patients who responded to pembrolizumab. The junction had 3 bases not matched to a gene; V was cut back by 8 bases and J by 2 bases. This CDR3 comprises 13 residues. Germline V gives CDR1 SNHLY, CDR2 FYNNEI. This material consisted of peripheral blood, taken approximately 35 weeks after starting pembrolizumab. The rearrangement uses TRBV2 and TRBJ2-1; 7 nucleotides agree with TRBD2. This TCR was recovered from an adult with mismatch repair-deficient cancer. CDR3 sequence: CASAGLAYNEQFF. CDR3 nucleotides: TGTGCCAGCGCCGGACTAGCCTACAATGAGCAGTTCTTC.